The 24 T cell receptor beta chains presented below share a single source sample, sequenced in a study of spatial heterogeneity in lung cancer. TCRdb used MiXCR to reprocess the 5' RACE reads, holding one entry per CDR3 protein. The sample consists of about 17,000 distinct CDR3 sequences, about 20% of them appearing once. Regarding time point: sample taken at primary tumor resection. Unsorted whole RNA from tumor, nontumor lung or frozen PBMC underwent sequencing. The sequences come from PBMCs, collected at surgery. Every receptor here comes from a female donor with early-stage non-small cell lung cancer.

This clonotype was found many times. The gene calls are TRBV3-1 and TRBJ2-1; tentative D call: TRBD2 (5 bases). V was trimmed by 5 bases and J by 8 bases, leaving 16 bases between them. The CDR3 totals 14 residues. Germline CDR1 and CDR2: LGHDT and YNNKEL (reference sequence). CDR3 sequence: CASSVASGRDEQFF. The CDR3 nucleotides read TGTGCCAGCAGCGTCGCGTCCGGGCGGGATGAGCAGTTCTTC.

The rearrangement joins TRBV29-1 to TRBJ1-2; no firm D call. The CDR3 is 14 amino acids. Trimming removed 4 bases at V and 4 bases at J, with 16 bases between. The germline V gene encodes CDR1 SQVTM and CDR2 ANQGSEA. The CDR3 region has the DNA TGCAGCGTTGGGGAGCGGGGATTTAGCTATGGCTACACCTTC. Translated: CSVGERGFSYGYTF.

This chain joins TRBV29-1 and TRBJ2-1; the D gene is possibly TRBD2 (5 bases). CDR3 length: 13 amino acids. The germline V gene encodes CDR1 SQVTM and CDR2 ANQGSEA. The V end lost 4 bases, the J end lost 5 bases, and 12 bases lay between the germline ends. The chain's CDR3 is CSVGGAINNEQFF. For the CDR3, the DNA is TGCAGCGTTGGGGGAGCCATCAACAATGAGCAGTTCTTC.

In this sample, this clonotype turned up many times. The rearrangement joins TRBV2 to TRBJ2-2; D is unresolved. CDR1 is SNHLY and CDR2 is FYNNEI in the germline V gene. The germline V and J ends were trimmed by 6 bases and 8 bases, with 7 bases remaining between them. This CDR3 comprises 11 residues. CDR3 sequence (DNA): TGTGCCAGCAGAGATACAGGGGAGCTGTTTTTT. It encodes CASRDTGELFF. The variable domain in full, with the rest retrieved from reference TRBV2 and TRBJ2-2, is EPEVTQTPSHQVTQMGQEVILRCVPISNHLYFYWYRQILGQKVEFLVSFYNNEISEKSEIFDDQFSVERPDGSNFTLKIRSTKLEDSAMYFCASRDTGELFFGEGSRLTVL.

V and J are TRBV27 and TRBJ2-7; TRBD2 matches at 10 bases. The CDR3 covers 16 residues. The V gene end was trimmed by 0 bases and the J gene end by 2 bases; junction bases not matched to a gene: 4. Germline CDR1 MNHEY, CDR2 SMNVEV (reference sequence). The CDR3 DNA is TGTGCCAGCAGTTTATCAACTAGCGGGACTACCTACGAGCAGTACTTC. This sequence encodes CASSLSTSGTTYEQYF.

This clonotype has a count of ten or more. As DNA, the CDR3 is TGTGCCAGCAGCGCTAAACAGGGTTTTGGACTATACGAGCAGTACTTC. This translates into CASSAKQGFGLYEQYF. The chain combines TRBV9 with TRBJ2-7; the D gene could be TRBD1 or TRBD2 (6 bases each). V was cut by 3 bases and J by 4 bases, with 20 bases left in between. CDR1 and CDR2 (germline): SGDLS, YYNGEE. CDR3 length: 16 residues. Using reference TRBV9 and TRBJ2-7 for the parts outside the CDR3, the full variable domain is DSGVTQTPKHLITATGQRVTLRCSPRSGDLSVYWYQQSLDQGLQFLIQYYNGEERAKGNILERFSAQQFPDLHSELNLSSLELGDSALYFCASSAKQGFGLYEQYFGPGTRLTVT.

Concerning this clonotype: One end of the junction is discordant with germline, which a read error may explain. The CDR3 DNA sequence: TGTGCCAGCCGCTTAGACAGCACTGGAAACACCATATATTTT. It encodes CASRLDSTGNTIYF. The V and J genes are TRBV7-9 and TRBJ1-3; possibly TRBD1 for D (5 bases). Germline CDR1 SEHNR, CDR2 FQNEAQ (reference sequence). This CDR3 region has 14 residues.

The chain employs TRBV25-1 and TRBJ2-7; a weak D match, TRBD1 (6 bases). V was shortened by 7 bases and J by 0 bases, with 10 bases between the two germline ends. CDR1 is MGHDK, CDR2 SYGVNS, per germline. This CDR3 comprises 13 residues. CDR3 amino acids: CASTRDNSYEQYF. CDR3 DNA sequence: TGTGCCAGCACCCGGGACAACTCCTACGAGCAGTACTTC.

By sample fraction, this clonotype is medium-sized. The chain links TRBV28 to TRBJ2-1; possibly TRBD1 or TRBD2 for D (7 bases each). The CDR3 loop spans 24 amino acids. Germline assignment: CDR1 MDHEN and CDR2 SYDVKM. Trimming shortened V by 4 bases and J by 4 bases, and 41 bases separated the two germline ends. This CDR3 reads CASSSQFGDRSKGDYAVIYNEQFF. The CDR3 DNA is TGTGCCAGCAGTTCACAATTCGGGGACAGAAGCAAAGGGGACTACGCGGTTATTTACAATGAGCAGTTCTTC.

In its sample, this clonotype was seen a few times. The chain carries TRBV29-1 and TRBJ2-7; TRBD2 agrees at 8 bases. This CDR3 has 12 residues. Germline V gene data show CDR1 as SQVTM and CDR2 as ANQGSEA. V trimming: 4 bases; J trimming: 5 bases; junction bases outside the gene matches: 4. This chain's CDR3 is CSVGAGVNEQYF. The CDR3 bases are TGCAGCGTTGGAGCGGGAGTGAACGAGCAGTACTTC.

This clonotype was counted ten times or more. The chain uses TRBV12-3 or TRBV12-4 and TRBJ2-5; 10 bases match TRBD2. The CDR3 covers 14 residues. Losses at the gene ends were 6 bases for V and 5 bases for J; bases not matched to a gene: 6. CDR3 in DNA: TGTGCCAGCAGAATAGCGGGAGGAGGTGAGACCCAGTACTTC. Amino acid sequence: CASRIAGGGETQYF.

This clonotype was picked up many times. V gene TRBV20-1 combines with J gene TRBJ2-1, with 9 bases aligning to TRBD2. CDR1 is DFQATT and CDR2 is SNEGSKA in the germline V gene (reference sequence). The CDR3 is 17 residues long. V trimming: 3 bases; J trimming: 4 bases; junction bases outside the gene matches: 13. This CDR3 is CSASIASPAGGYNEQFF. CDR3 coding DNA: TGCAGTGCTAGTATCGCCTCCCCTGCGGGAGGGTACAATGAGCAGTTCTTC.

V usage is TRBV27 and J usage is TRBJ1-6; 7 nucleotides match TRBD1. This CDR3 spans 14 amino acids. Germline CDR1 MNHEY, CDR2 SMNVEV (reference sequence). V trimming: 3 bases; J trimming: 7 bases; junction bases outside the gene matches: 3. The CDR3 spells CASSFTGANSPLHF. CDR3 sequence (DNA): TGTGCCAGCAGTTTTACAGGGGCGAATTCACCCCTCCACTTT.

This clonotype was detected many times. This rearrangement joins TRBV7-2 to TRBJ2-7; no firm D call. CDR3 size: 14 residues. V lost 0 bases and J 2 bases, leaving 8 bases between the germline ends. Germline CDR1 and CDR2: SGHTA and FQGNSA. CDR3 coding DNA: TGTGCCAGCAGCTTAGCATTTAGGGCCTACGAGCAGTACTTC. It codes for CASSLAFRAYEQYF. The complete variable domain, with remaining parts taken from reference TRBV7-2 and TRBJ2-7, reads GAGVSQSPSNKVTEKGKDVELRCDPISGHTALYWYRQSLGQGLEFLIYFQGNSAPDKSGLPSDRFSAERTGGSVSTLTIQRTQQEDSAVYLCASSLAFRAYEQYFGPGTRLTVT.

Sample share makes this clonotype medium-sized. V is TRBV6-1 and J is TRBJ1-5, with D perhaps matching TRBD1 (5 bases). With 6 bases removed from V and 4 bases from J, the gap between germline ends came to 13 bases. CDR1 is MNHNS and CDR2 is SASEGT in the germline V gene. This CDR3 comprises 14 residues. In DNA form, the CDR3 reads TGTGCCAGCAGCGGGGACTTAGAGAATCAGCCCCAGCATTTT. This translates into CASSGDLENQPQHF.

In this sample, this clonotype turned up many times. Its ends do not fully match the called genes, so a read error is possible. The chain links TRBV6-2 or TRBV6-3 to TRBJ2-1; D may be TRBD1 or TRBD2 (6 bases each). The CDR3 length is 12 residues. CDR1 and CDR2 (germline): MNHEY, SVGEGT. The CDR3 reads CASSEGEALILF. CDR3 in DNA: TGTGCCAGCAGTGAGGGGGAGGCCCTTATACTCTTC.

This clonotype was recorded many times. The V call is TRBV10-2, the J call TRBJ2-3; 13 bases fit TRBD2. The CDR3 consists of 19 residues. Germline loops: CDR1 WSHSY, CDR2 SAAADI. Trimming cost V 5 bases and J 0 bases; bases outside gene matches: 11. CDR3 sequence: CASSPRTSGSGRSTDTQYF. DNA of the CDR3: TGCGCCAGCAGTCCAAGGACTAGCGGGAGTGGGAGGAGCACAGATACGCAGTATTTT.

The chain is built from TRBV3-1 and TRBJ1-1; the match to TRBD1 covers 7 bases. The CDR3 loop spans 16 amino acids. Germline V gene data show CDR1 as LGHDT and CDR2 as YNNKEL (reference sequence). With 0 bases clipped from V and 6 bases from J, the junction kept 10 bases outside the gene matches. DNA of the CDR3: TGTGCCAGCAGCCAAGATGGCCAGGGGGTTTCGGCTGAAGCTTTCTTT. Protein sequence: CASSQDGQGVSAEAFF.

Ten or more counts support this clonotype. This sequence joins TRBV15 and TRBJ2-7; TRBD1 matches at 7 bases. Germline CDR1 and CDR2: LNHNV and YYDKDF (reference sequence). The CDR3 is 17 amino acids. V shed 5 bases, J shed 3 bases, and the junction held 16 bases outside the gene matches. In DNA, the CDR3 is TGTGCCACCAGCCGCACCACGCCGACAGGGAACAGCTACGAGCAGTACTTC. This translates into CATSRTTPTGNSYEQYF.

This clonotype was observed at least ten times. The chain couples TRBV12-3 or TRBV12-4 to TRBJ2-1, with D perhaps assigned TRBD1 or TRBD2 (5 bases each). The CDR3 totals 16 residues. The V gene lost 6 bases and the J gene lost 4 bases, with 19 bases spanning the gap. DNA of the CDR3: TGTGCCAGCAGGCTCCGGGGACCCCCCCCTTACAATGAGCAGTTCTTC. Protein sequence: CASRLRGPPPYNEQFF.

This clonotype ranks as medium-sized. The V and J genes are TRBV6-6 and TRBJ1-2, with D perhaps TRBD1 (5 bases). CDR1 MNHNY and CDR2 SVGAGI come from the germline V gene (reference sequence). This CDR3 is built from 12 residues. Trimming removed 6 bases at V and 3 bases at J, with 8 bases between. The CDR3 DNA follows: TGTGCCAGCAGAGGAGGGGACTATGGCTACACCTTC. Translating it yields CASRGGDYGYTF.

Sample share makes this clonotype medium-sized (0.01 to 0.1%). V and J are TRBV5-1 and TRBJ2-1, with 8 bases lining up with TRBD1. Germline loops: CDR1 SGHRS, CDR2 YFSETQ. The CDR3 covers 17 residues. With V trimmed by 0 bases and J by 5 bases, 10 bases remained unmatched. CDR3 bases: TGCGCCAGCAGCTTGGAGGGCAGGGGGCTAGCGAACAATGAGCAGTTCTTC. Amino acid sequence: CASSLEGRGLANNEQFF.

The table lists this clonotype with many counts. The rearrangement links TRBV20-1 to TRBJ2-5; 9 bases are a match to TRBD2. The CDR3 loop spans 13 amino acids. V lost 6 bases, J lost 9 bases, and 11 bases stayed unmatched. The V gene's germline CDR1 is DFQATT and CDR2 SNEGSKA (reference sequence). CDR3 amino acids: CSAETSGIKAQYF. The CDR3 region has the DNA TGCAGTGCCGAGACTAGCGGTATCAAGGCCCAGTACTTC.

By share, this clonotype counts as medium-sized. J is TRBJ2-2 and V is TRBV4-3; TRBD1 aligns across 7 bases. The V segment lost 3 bases and the J segment 6 bases; nucleotides outside the gene matches: 7. CDR3 length: 15 amino acids. Germline V lookup: CDR1 LGHNA, CDR2 YSLEER. The CDR3 DNA is TGCGCCAGCAGCCATGGGGACAGTCGATCCGGGGAGCTGTTTTTT. This gives the protein CASSHGDSRSGELFF.